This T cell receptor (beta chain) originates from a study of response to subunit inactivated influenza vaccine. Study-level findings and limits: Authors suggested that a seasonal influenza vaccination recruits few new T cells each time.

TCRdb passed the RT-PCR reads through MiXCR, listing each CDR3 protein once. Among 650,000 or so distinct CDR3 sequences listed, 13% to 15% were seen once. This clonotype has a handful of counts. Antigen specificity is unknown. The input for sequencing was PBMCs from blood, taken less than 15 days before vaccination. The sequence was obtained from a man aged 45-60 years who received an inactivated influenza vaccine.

CDR3 region: CASSRSRTSGTPRAHNEQFF. CDR3 nucleotide sequence: TGTGCCAGCAGTCGATCCCGGACTAGCGGGACCCCACGGGCCCACAATGAGCAGTTCTTC. This chain links TRBV9 with TRBJ2-1; 12 bases are shared with TRBD2. Germline V gene sequence: CDR1 SGDLS, CDR2 YYNGEE. Trimming took 5 bases from V and 5 from J; bases not matched to a gene: 20. This CDR3 is built from 20 residues.